This T cell receptor (beta chain) was identified in a study of blood T cell repertoires in COVID-19. The CDR3 consists of 15 residues. CDR1 is SGHDT and CDR2 is YYEEEE in the germline V gene. Trimming pared 4 bases from V and 1 base from J, leaving 14 bases between. Generated by immunoSEQ multiplex PCR, the TCRdb table keeps only in-frame clones and is missing some. The sample lists 70,000 to 80,000 clones; more than 75% were seen once. The gene calls are TRBV5-6 and TRBJ1-1, with D uncertain. Sequencing was carried out using peripheral blood. The TCR was taken from a human donor in a cohort sampled during active COVID-19. This CDR3 is CASSALKYSNTEAFF. The CDR3 DNA follows: TGTGCCAGCAGCGCCTTGAAATACTCGAACACTGAAGCTTTCTTT.